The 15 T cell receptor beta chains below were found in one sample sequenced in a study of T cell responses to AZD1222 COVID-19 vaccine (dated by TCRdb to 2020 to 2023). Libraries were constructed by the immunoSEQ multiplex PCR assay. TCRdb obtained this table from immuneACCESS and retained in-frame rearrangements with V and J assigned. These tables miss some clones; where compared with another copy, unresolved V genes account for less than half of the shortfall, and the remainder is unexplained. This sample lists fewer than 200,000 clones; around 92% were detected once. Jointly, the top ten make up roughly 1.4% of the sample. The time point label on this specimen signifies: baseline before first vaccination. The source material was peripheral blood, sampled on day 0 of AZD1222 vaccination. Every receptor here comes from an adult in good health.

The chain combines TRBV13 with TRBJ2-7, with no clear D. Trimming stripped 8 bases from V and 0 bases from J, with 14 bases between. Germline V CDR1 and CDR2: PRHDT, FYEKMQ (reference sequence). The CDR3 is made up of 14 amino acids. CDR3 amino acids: CASSDLTSSYEQYF. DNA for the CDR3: TGTGCCAGCTCCGACTTGACGAGCTCCTACGAGCAGTACTTC.

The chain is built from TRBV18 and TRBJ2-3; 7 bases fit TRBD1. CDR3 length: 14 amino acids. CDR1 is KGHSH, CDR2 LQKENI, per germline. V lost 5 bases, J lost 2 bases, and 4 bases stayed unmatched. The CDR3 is CASSFQGDTDTQYF. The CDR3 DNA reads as TGTGCCAGCTCATTTCAGGGGGACACAGATACGCAGTATTTT.

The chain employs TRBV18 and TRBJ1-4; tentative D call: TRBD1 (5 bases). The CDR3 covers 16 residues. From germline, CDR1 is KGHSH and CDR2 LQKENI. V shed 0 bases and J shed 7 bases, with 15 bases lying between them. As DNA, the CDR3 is TGTGCCAGCTCACCACCCGCGCTATCGAGGGGTGAAAAACTGTTTTTT. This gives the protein CASSPPALSRGEKLFF.

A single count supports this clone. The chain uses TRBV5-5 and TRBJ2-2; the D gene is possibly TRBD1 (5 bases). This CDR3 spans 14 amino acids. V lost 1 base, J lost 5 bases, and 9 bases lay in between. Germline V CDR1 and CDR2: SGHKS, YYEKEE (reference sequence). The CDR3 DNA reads TGTGCCAGCAGCTTGCACGCAGGGACCGGGGAGCTGTTTTTT. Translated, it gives CASSLHAGTGELFF.

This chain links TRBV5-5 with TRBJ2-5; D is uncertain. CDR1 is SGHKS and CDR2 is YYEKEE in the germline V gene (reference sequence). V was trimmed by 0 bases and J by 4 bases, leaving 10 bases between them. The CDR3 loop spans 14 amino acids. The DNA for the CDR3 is TGTGCCAGCAGCTTGGCGGGCAGGAGAGAGACCCAGTACTTC. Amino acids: CASSLAGRRETQYF.

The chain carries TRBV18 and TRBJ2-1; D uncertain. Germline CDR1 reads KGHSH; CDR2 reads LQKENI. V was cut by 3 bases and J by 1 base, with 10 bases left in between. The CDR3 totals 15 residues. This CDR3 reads CASSPGFRSYNEQFF. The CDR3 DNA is TGTGCCAGCTCACCCGGATTCCGTTCCTACAATGAGCAGTTCTTC.

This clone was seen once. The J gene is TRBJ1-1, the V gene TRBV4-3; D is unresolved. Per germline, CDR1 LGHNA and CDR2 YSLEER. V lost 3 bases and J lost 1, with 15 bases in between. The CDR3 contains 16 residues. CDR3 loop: CASSHWGGPGNTEAFF. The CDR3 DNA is TGCGCCAGCAGCCATTGGGGAGGGCCGGGGAACACTGAAGCTTTCTTT.

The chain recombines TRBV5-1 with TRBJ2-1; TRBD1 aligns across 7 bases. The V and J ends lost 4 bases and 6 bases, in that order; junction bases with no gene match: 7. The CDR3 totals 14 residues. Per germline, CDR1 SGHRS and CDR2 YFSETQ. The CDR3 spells CASSPSGQVNEQFF. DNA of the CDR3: TGCGCCAGCAGCCCTTCCGGACAGGTCAATGAGCAGTTCTTC.

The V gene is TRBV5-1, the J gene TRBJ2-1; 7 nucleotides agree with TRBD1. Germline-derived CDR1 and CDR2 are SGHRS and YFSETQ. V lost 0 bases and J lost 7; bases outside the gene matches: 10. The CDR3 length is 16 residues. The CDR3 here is CASSLDLRGYGNEQFF. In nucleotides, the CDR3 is TGCGCCAGCAGCTTGGATCTCAGGGGGTATGGAAATGAGCAGTTCTTC.

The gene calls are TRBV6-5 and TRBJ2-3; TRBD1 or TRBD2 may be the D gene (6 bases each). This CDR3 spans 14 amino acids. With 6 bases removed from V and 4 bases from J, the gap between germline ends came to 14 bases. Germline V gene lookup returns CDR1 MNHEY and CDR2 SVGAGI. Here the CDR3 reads CASRKKGGSDTQYF. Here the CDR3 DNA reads TGTGCCAGCAGGAAAAAGGGGGGTTCAGATACGCAGTATTTT.

CDR3 sequence: CASSLRSGVLGEQYF. In nucleotides, the CDR3 is TGTGCCAGCAGCTTAAGGAGCGGGGTCTTGGGTGAGCAGTACTTC. V is TRBV7-9 and J is TRBJ2-7; 7 bases agree with TRBD2. Germline values: CDR1 SEHNR, CDR2 FQNEAQ (reference sequence). With 2 bases clipped from V and 7 bases from J, the junction kept 11 bases outside the gene matches. There are 15 residues in the CDR3.

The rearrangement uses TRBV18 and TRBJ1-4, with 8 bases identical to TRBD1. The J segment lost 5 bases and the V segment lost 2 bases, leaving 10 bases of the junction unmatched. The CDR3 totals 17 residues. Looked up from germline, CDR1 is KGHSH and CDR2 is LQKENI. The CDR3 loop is CASSPSGQGGENEKLFF. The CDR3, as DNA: TGTGCCAGCTCACCATCTGGACAGGGAGGAGAAAATGAAAAACTGTTTTTT.

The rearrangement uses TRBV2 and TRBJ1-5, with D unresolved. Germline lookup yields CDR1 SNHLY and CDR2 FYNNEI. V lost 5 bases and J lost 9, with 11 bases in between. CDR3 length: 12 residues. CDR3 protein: CASSLSWGPQHF. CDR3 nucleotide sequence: TGTGCCAGCAGTCTCTCGTGGGGGCCCCAGCATTTT.

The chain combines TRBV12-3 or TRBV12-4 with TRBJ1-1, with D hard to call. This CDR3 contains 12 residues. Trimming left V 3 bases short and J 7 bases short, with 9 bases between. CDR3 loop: CASSFVGLEAFF. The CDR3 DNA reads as TGTGCCAGCAGTTTTGTAGGGCTTGAAGCTTTCTTT.

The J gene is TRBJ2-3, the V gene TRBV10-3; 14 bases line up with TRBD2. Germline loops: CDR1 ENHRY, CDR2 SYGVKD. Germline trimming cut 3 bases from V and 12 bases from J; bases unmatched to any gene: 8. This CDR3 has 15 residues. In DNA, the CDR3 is TGTGCCATCAGTGATGGGACTAGCGGGGGTACCGGCCAGTATTTT. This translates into CAISDGTSGGTGQYF.